This TCR beta chain originates from a study of graft-versus-host responses after intestinal transplantation. Study at large: The transplants performed in recipients were multivisceral, liver-intestinal, or isolated intestinal. Findings and caveats of the study: GvH clonotypes were identified within recipient marrow, with a subset emerging first in ileum or blood.

The V and J ends lost 2 bases and 3 bases respectively, with 16 bases between them. CDR3 length equals 17 residues. CDR1 and CDR2 from the germline V gene are MNHEY and SMNVEV (reference sequence). To note about this clone: Its target is unknown.

Sequenced by immunoSEQ multiplex PCR; TCRdb stores in-frame clones only, minus some. The table shows more than 100,000 clones, with approximately 92% occurring only once. The sequence was collected from a human donor who received an intestinal transplant. This specimen consisted of unstimulated CD4+ T cells sorted from spleen or lymph node cells, obtained before intestinal transplant. The rearrangement joins TRBV27 to TRBJ2-2; a possible D gene is TRBD1 (6 bases). The CDR3 is CASSLAGVKEYTGELFF. As DNA, the CDR3 is TGTGCCAGCAGTTTAGCAGGGGTAAAGGAGTACACCGGGGAGCTGTTTTTT.